This is a list of T cell receptor beta chains from one sample in a study of shared clonotypes between healthy human individuals. TCRdb's table, derived via immunoSEQ multiplex PCR, lists solely in-frame clones and lacks some. Among 2,100,000 or so clones listed, around 95% were seen once. Sample: naive CD4+ T cells sorted from blood. All receptors come from a man aged 18 to 30 in good health. Both conserved end residues are part of each CDR3. The D gene is left open where the match is weak. Size tells how often a clone was seen (once, few, many) or the class of an expanded clone, and some rows leave it out.

TRBV4-3	few	TRBJ1-5	.	TGCGCCAGCAGCCAAGATAGTGCCGGCAATCAGCCCCAGCATTTT	CASSQDSAGNQPQHF
TRBV4-1	.	TRBJ2-1	TRBD1	TGCGCCAGCAGCCACTATGGCCAGGGGGACGATGAGCAGTTCTTC	CASSHYGQGDDEQFF
TRBV13	.	TRBJ2-5	.	TGTGCCAGCAGTCCCGGACATACTCAAGAGACCCAGTACTTC	CASSPGHTQETQYF
TRBV5-1	.	TRBJ2-1	TRBD1	TGCGCCAGCAGTTCACGGGACAGGGGAGACTACAATGAGCAGTTCTTC	CASSSRDRGDYNEQFF
TRBV6-1	.	TRBJ2-1	TRBD2	TGTGCCAGCAGTGAATCGCTAGCGGGTGTCTACAATGAGCAGTTCTTC	CASSESLAGVYNEQFF
TRBV28	.	TRBJ2-1	TRBD1	TGTGCCAGCAGTCTGATGACAGGGCTTGGGAGTTACAATGAGCAGTTCTTC	CASSLMTGLGSYNEQFF
TRBV18	once	TRBJ1-2	.	TGTGCCAGCTCACCCCTGGAAAGCTATGGCTACACCTTC	CASSPLESYGYTF
TRBV2	.	TRBJ1-3	TRBD1	TGTGCCAACAGTGAATTCGGACAGGGGGGAAACACCATATATTTT	CANSEFGQGGNTIYF
TRBV6-6	.	TRBJ2-2	.	TGTGCCAGCAGTTATGGGGGAGGCGGGGAGCTGTTTTTT	CASSYGGGGELFF
TRBV10-1	.	TRBJ1-4	.	TGCGCCAGCACATCTTCGTGGAGGGTGGTTAAGACAACTAATGAAAAACTGTTTTTT	CASTSSWRVVKTTNEKLFF
TRBV25-1	once	TRBJ2-1	.	TGTGCCAGCAGTGAAAGGGCAGGGAACTACAATGAGCAGTTCTTC	CASSERAGNYNEQFF
TRBV28	once	TRBJ2-5	TRBD1	TGTGCCAGCAGTTTTAGGGACAGGGGATACCAAGAGACCCAGTACTTC	CASSFRDRGYQETQYF
TRBV2	.	TRBJ2-1	.	TGTGCCAGCAGCCCGTCAGGGGTACCCGGTGAGCAGTTCTTC	CASSPSGVPGEQFF
TRBV27	.	TRBJ2-7	TRBD1	TGTGCCAGCAACCCGGGACAGGGGACCTACGAGCAGTACTTC	CASNPGQGTYEQYF
TRBV6-6	.	TRBJ1-6	.	TGTGCCAGCAGTTGGGGACCGACCTCAAATTCACCCCTCCACTTT	CASSWGPTSNSPLHF
TRBV10-1	.	TRBJ2-1	TRBD2	TGCGCCAGCAGTGACGGTAGCGGGGGGGCAAATGAGCAGTTCTTC	CASSDGSGGANEQFF
TRBV6-6	.	TRBJ2-7	.	TGTGCCAGCAGGGTCGGACAAGGGGTTCACGAGCAGTACTTC	CASRVGQGVHEQYF
TRBV7-2	.	TRBJ2-1	TRBD1	TGTGCCAGCAGCTCGCCAAGGACAGGGACTGAGCAGTTCTTC	CASSSPRTGTEQFF
TRBV19	.	TRBJ2-3	TRBD2	TGTGCCAGTAGTCGCCAGCGGGAGGCTACAGATACGCAGTATTTT	CASSRQREATDTQYF
TRBV6-5	.	TRBJ2-5	TRBD1	TGTGCCAGCAGTTACCAGACAGGGGGAGAGACCCAGTACTTC	CASSYQTGGETQYF
TRBV10-1	.	TRBJ2-7	.	TGCGCCAGCAGTGAGGGGCAGCTCGGCTCCTACGAGCAGTACTTC	CASSEGQLGSYEQYF
TRBV11-2	.	TRBJ1-4	.	TGTGCCAGCAGCTTAGTGGTCCGAAGGGACTTAACTAATGAAAAACTGTTTTTT	CASSLVVRRDLTNEKLFF
TRBV28	.	TRBJ1-6	TRBD1	TGTGCCACCAATCCGACGGACAGGGTGGGTTCACCCCTCCACTTT	CATNPTDRVGSPLHF
TRBV5-4	.	TRBJ1-1	.	TGTGCCAGCAGCTTGGCCTTGGAGAACACTGAAGCTTTCTTT	CASSLALENTEAFF
TRBV30	.	TRBJ2-7	.	TGTGCCTGGAACGACATTTTGGCCTACGAGCAGTACTTC	CAWNDILAYEQYF
TRBV6-1	.	TRBJ1-1	.	TGTGCCAGCAGTGGATCGCTTCTCTCGGCCTGGGGGGCCTGGGATGCTTTCTTT	CASSGSLLSAWGAWDAFF
TRBV29-1	.	TRBJ2-2	.	TGCAGCGTTGACATAGGGCACACCGGGGAGCTGTTTTTT	CSVDIGHTGELFF